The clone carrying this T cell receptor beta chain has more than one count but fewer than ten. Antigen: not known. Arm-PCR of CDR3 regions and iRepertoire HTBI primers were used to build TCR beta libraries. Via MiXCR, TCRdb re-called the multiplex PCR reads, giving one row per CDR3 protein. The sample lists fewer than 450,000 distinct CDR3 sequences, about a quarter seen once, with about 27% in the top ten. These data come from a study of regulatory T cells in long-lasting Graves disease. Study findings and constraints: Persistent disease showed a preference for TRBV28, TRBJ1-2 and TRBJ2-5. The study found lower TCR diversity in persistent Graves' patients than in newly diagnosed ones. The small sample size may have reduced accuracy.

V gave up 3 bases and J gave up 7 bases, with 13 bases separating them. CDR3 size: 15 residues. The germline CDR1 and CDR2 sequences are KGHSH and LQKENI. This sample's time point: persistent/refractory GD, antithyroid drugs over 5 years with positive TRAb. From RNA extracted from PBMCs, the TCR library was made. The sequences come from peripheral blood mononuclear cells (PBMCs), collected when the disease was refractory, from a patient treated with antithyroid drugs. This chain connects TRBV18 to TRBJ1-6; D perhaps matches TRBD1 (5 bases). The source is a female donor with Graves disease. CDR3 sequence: CASSPDRGSNSPLHF. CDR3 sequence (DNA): TGTGCCAGCTCACCCGATAGGGGATCGAATTCACCCCTCCACTTT.